This T cell receptor beta chain was sequenced in a study of blood T cells in healthy people across ages (dated by TCRdb to 2014 to 2015). For the study in its entirety: Template switching captured roughly one uniquely barcoded TCR beta cDNA molecule per two T cells in model experiments. Age-related changes in TCR beta repertoire diversity were measured in the study by deep sequencing normalized with unique cDNA molecular identifiers. Two additional independent replicas of 1 million unique cDNA reads from the same blood draw were analyzed for two donors (one aged 18 to 30 and one aged 80 or older). Four age groups were formed from the donors: young (average about 16 years), middle-aged (less than 40), aged (roughly 58) and long-lived (roughly 81). Findings and caveats that apply to the study as a whole: There was a strong correlation between observed TCR beta diversity and the percentage of naive T cells measured by flow cytometry. The long-lived group showed more naive CD4+ T cells, fewer expanded clones and increased TCR diversity than the aged group, suggesting age selection. Because the CMV infection status of the donors was unknown, age-related changes in expanded clonotypes may potentially have been confounded. Observed TCR beta diversity per million T cells fell roughly linearly with age, and a significant reduction was already apparent by age around 39. Because profiling used bulk unsorted PBMCs, naive and antigen-experienced compartments could not be compared conclusively. Estimates of total diversity based on one million sequenced T cells were regarded as lower bounds and as underestimates.

The donors were roughly 39 Caucasian individuals from Russia, aged roughly 6 to 100 years, who were systemically healthy. About 10 milliliters of peripheral blood were collected from each donor into EDTA-treated Vacutainer tubes. Ficoll-Paque density-gradient centrifugation was used to isolate PBMCs, with at least 6.5 million per sample. Trizol reagent was used to extract total RNA from PBMCs, with at least 5 micrograms per sample. For every donor, an aliquot of PBMCs went through flow cytometry to measure the percentages of naive CD45RAhigh/CD27high T cells. The library was produced with 5' RACE. Sequencing took place on an Illumina HiSeq 2500. A second roughly 6 to 12 cycle PCR used a sample-barcoded 5' primer and a J-beta primer mix. A unique molecular identifier was introduced onto each TCR beta cDNA molecule by a template-switch 5' adaptor carrying 12 random nucleotides. Each sample yielded at least 2.5 million CDR3-containing paired-end reads. First-strand cDNA was synthesized from all RNA with the Mint cDNA synthesis kit, primed by a TRBC-specific oligonucleotide. All cDNA was treated with uracil-DNA glycosylase and then went through a first 18-cycle PCR with the universal primers M1SS and BC2_uni_R. As for the authors' bioinformatics: For normalization, 1 million high-quality reads were randomly selected from each sample, with every read carrying a distinct molecular identifier. Instead of being binned into consensus sequences, reads with shared molecular identifiers were discarded. MiTCR, run with a Q25 quality threshold and the strictest error-elimination algorithm, handled CDR3 identification, clonotype clustering and error correction. Lower-bound total TCR beta diversity was estimated with a nonparametric unseen species model using Euler transformation. TCRdb reran the public reads through fastp at Q25 and MiXCR, keeping productive beta chains. Rows with a matching CDR3 protein are joined into one entry that keeps the most common DNA and genes. TCRdb, rather than the study authors, made the V and J calls. This sample is represented by about 780,000 distinct CDR3 sequences; roughly 26% of them were singletons. The ten largest clones capture around 2.9% of the sample.

As to this clonotype: Its cognate antigen has yet to be identified. The input lacks base qualities; no much larger clone sits a single base away.

Including the terminal cysteine and phenylalanine, the CDR3 comprises 13 residues. This entry keeps only the CDR3 DNA: 39 bases, framed from base 1. V loses 3 bases, J loses 2 bases, and the germline ends lie 9 bases apart. Reading the germline V gene (reference sequence) gives CDR1 SGHNT and CDR2 YYREEE. The same sample was also used in a study of T cells of mothers and their children. From the second report: Donors were nine systemically healthy Caucasian individuals: three mothers and their six children. cDNA synthesis consumed the entire amount of extracted RNA, loaded at 1.5 ug RNA in each 15 ul reaction. Sample barcodes and 2-4 random nucleotides were added via the M1S primer in the second PCR. Over 10 million TCR beta CDR3 reads came from each mother, compared with about 3.2 million reads from each child. Thymic selection shapes the output of TCR recombination in a similar way in related and unrelated pairs, and inherited differences have a minor effect. Related mother-child pairs always showed normalized repertoire overlap that was slightly higher than in unrelated mother-child pairs, though the difference was never significant. No persistent microchimeric T cell clones were detected, at a sensitivity of approximately 90 clones per million clonotypes. To look for features that set related mother-child pairs apart from unrelated individuals, the researchers ran deep NGS to compare the TCR beta repertoires of mothers and children. On average, the children were around 11 +/- 4 years old, while the mothers were about 40 +/- 4 years old. After adapter ligation with NEBNext reagents, the libraries were sequenced on Illumina HiSeq 2000 with 100+100 nt paired-end reads. To prevent cross-contamination, the mother and child libraries were prepared one month apart and sequenced in separate runs. For each donor, between about 500,000 and 2,100,000 distinct TCR beta clonotypes were identified. Naive TCR beta clonotypes were estimated from low-frequency clonotypes matched to each donor's FACS-determined naive share, without sorting.

The TCR was taken from a boy between 5 and 17 years old in good health. Sample: blood. Recombination connected TRBV5-4 to TRBJ2-7; too little of a D gene remains to name it. The CDR3 region has the sequence CASSSGSTYEQYF. The DNA is TGTGCCAGCAGCTCCGGGTCTACCTACGAGCAGTACTTC.